This TCR beta chain was profiled in a study of cytotoxic CD8 clonotypes in ibrutinib-treated CLL. Study information: Response samples were obtained once patients had received a median 12 months of treatment, range 6 to 36.

This clone has just a few counts. Its antigen is unidentified. Trimming shortened V by 10 bases and J by 7 bases, and 11 bases separated the two germline ends. Germline V gives CDR1 MNHEY, CDR2 SVGAGI. The CDR3 consists of 12 residues. The table came from immunoSEQ multiplex PCR; TCRdb's copy has only in-frame clones and leaves some out. The data show 60,000 or so clones, approximately 54% seen once. Overall study findings and caveats: Rising at ibrutinib response, clonality subsequently fell back toward baseline at progression. The study found public clonotypes uncommon, contracting or stable on treatment.

This specimen was PBMCs, taken after 12 months of ibrutinib treatment. This rearrangement joins TRBV6-5 to TRBJ1-6; no definite D call. This clonotype was sampled from a human donor with chronic lymphocytic leukemia. CDR3 nucleotide sequence: TGTGCCACATCGAGCCAGAATTCACCCCTCCACTTT. Amino acid sequence: CATSSQNSPLHF.